This is a list of T cell receptor beta chains from one sample in a study of early T cells in non-severe SARS-CoV-2 infection. TCRdb re-analysed the 5' RACE reads in MiXCR, keeping a single row per CDR3 protein. Of under 60,000 distinct CDR3 sequences detected, around 9.6% appear once; the ten largest clones hold 5.3%. Here the sequenced sample was whole blood, taken at baseline. These receptors all come from an adult who was a healthcare worker with PCR-confirmed SARS-CoV-2 infection or an uninfected control (not recorded which). The CDR3 runs from the conserved cysteine through the conserved F or W. D genes are given only for firm matches. Rows give clone size only sometimes, using once, few, many, or a class for an expanded clone.

v_call: TRBV6-6
cdr3_length: 15
clone_size: .
d_call: TRBD1
j_call: TRBJ1-2
cdr3_nt: TGTGCCAACAGTCCGGGACAGGGGGCGTTTGAAGGCTACACCTTC
cdr3_aa: CANSPGQGAFEGYTF

v_call: TRBV20-1
cdr3_length: 15
clone_size: .
d_call: .
j_call: TRBJ2-5
cdr3_nt: TGCAGTGCTAGTAAACGGGGGCCCCTCCAAGAGACCCAGTACTTC
cdr3_aa: CSASKRGPLQETQYF

v_call: TRBV19
cdr3_length: 15
clone_size: many
d_call: TRBD1
j_call: TRBJ1-6
cdr3_nt: TGTGCCAGTACCCCCCGGGACAGAGATAATTCACCCCTCCACTTT
cdr3_aa: CASTPRDRDNSPLHF

v_call: TRBV19
cdr3_length: 16
clone_size: many
d_call: .
j_call: TRBJ1-1
cdr3_nt: TGTGCCAGTAGTATAGACCGGACCCACGGGGACACTGAAGCTTTCTTT
cdr3_aa: CASSIDRTHGDTEAFF

v_call: TRBV28
cdr3_length: 13
clone_size: few
d_call: .
j_call: TRBJ2-1
cdr3_nt: TGTGCCAGCAGTTTAGACAGATACAATGAGCAGTTCTTC
cdr3_aa: CASSLDRYNEQFF

v_call: TRBV4-1
cdr3_length: 14
clone_size: .
d_call: .
j_call: TRBJ2-1
cdr3_nt: TGCGCCAGCAGCCAAAAACACGGAGACAATGAGCAGTTCTTC
cdr3_aa: CASSQKHGDNEQFF

v_call: TRBV6-2/TRBV6-3
cdr3_length: 15
clone_size: .
d_call: TRBD2
j_call: TRBJ2-3
cdr3_nt: TGTGCCAGCACTCGAGCGGGGGCACTGGGAGATACGCAGTATTTT
cdr3_aa: CASTRAGALGDTQYF

v_call: TRBV2
cdr3_length: 13
clone_size: .
d_call: .
j_call: TRBJ1-1
cdr3_nt: TGTGCCAGCAGGAACAGTTTCAACACTGAAGCTTTCTTT
cdr3_aa: CASRNSFNTEAFF

v_call: TRBV7-6
cdr3_length: 12
clone_size: few
d_call: .
j_call: TRBJ2-3
cdr3_nt: TGTGCCAGCAGCACGGAGGGTAATACGCAGTATTTT
cdr3_aa: CASSTEGNTQYF

v_call: TRBV18
cdr3_length: 14
clone_size: medium-sized
d_call: .
j_call: TRBJ2-7
cdr3_nt: TGTGCCAGCTCACCAAACCCGCAATCCTACGAGCAGTACTTC
cdr3_aa: CASSPNPQSYEQYF

v_call: TRBV12-3/TRBV12-4
cdr3_length: 15
clone_size: .
d_call: TRBD2
j_call: TRBJ2-3
cdr3_nt: TGTGCCAGCAGCTCCGGGACTAGCGACATAGATACGCAGTATTTT
cdr3_aa: CASSSGTSDIDTQYF

v_call: TRBV11-2
cdr3_length: 17
clone_size: .
d_call: .
j_call: TRBJ1-1
cdr3_nt: TGTGCCAGCAGCTTGGGCAGGGGAAGGAAATTGTACACTGAAGCTTTCTTT
cdr3_aa: CASSLGRGRKLYTEAFF

v_call: TRBV12-3/TRBV12-4
cdr3_length: 16
clone_size: many
d_call: TRBD2
j_call: TRBJ2-3
cdr3_nt: TGTGCCAGCAGGAATAGACTAGCGGGGGGCACAGATACGCAGTATTTT
cdr3_aa: CASRNRLAGGTDTQYF

v_call: TRBV7-2
cdr3_length: 14
clone_size: many
d_call: TRBD1
j_call: TRBJ1-4
cdr3_nt: TGTGCCAGCAGCTTACGACAGGGAAGTGAAAAACTGTTTTTT
cdr3_aa: CASSLRQGSEKLFF

v_call: TRBV20-1
cdr3_length: 12
clone_size: .
d_call: .
j_call: TRBJ2-7
cdr3_nt: TGCAGTGCTAGACATGGGGGGTACGAGCAGTACTTC
cdr3_aa: CSARHGGYEQYF

v_call: TRBV5-1
cdr3_length: 16
clone_size: .
d_call: .
j_call: TRBJ2-7
cdr3_nt: TGCGCCAGCAGCTTGTTCGGCAGGGAACTAACCTACGAGCAGTACTTC
cdr3_aa: CASSLFGRELTYEQYF

v_call: TRBV7-2
cdr3_length: 13
clone_size: .
d_call: .
j_call: TRBJ1-2
cdr3_nt: TGTGCCAGCAGCTTCGGACGGAACTATGGCTACACCTTC
cdr3_aa: CASSFGRNYGYTF

v_call: TRBV20-1
cdr3_length: 14
clone_size: .
d_call: .
j_call: TRBJ2-3
cdr3_nt: TGCAGTGCTAGCCGGGAGCCACGCACAGATACGCAGTATTTT
cdr3_aa: CSASREPRTDTQYF

v_call: TRBV29-1
cdr3_length: 13
clone_size: few
d_call: .
j_call: TRBJ2-7
cdr3_nt: TGCAGCGTTGGACCCGGGACACGTTACGAGCAGTACTTC
cdr3_aa: CSVGPGTRYEQYF

v_call: TRBV3-1
cdr3_length: 15
clone_size: .
d_call: .
j_call: TRBJ2-1
cdr3_nt: TGTGCCAGCAGCCAAGATCCGGAGCCCCACAGGGAGCAGTTCTTC
cdr3_aa: CASSQDPEPHREQFF

v_call: TRBV27
cdr3_length: 18
clone_size: .
d_call: .
j_call: TRBJ2-2
cdr3_nt: TGTGCCAGCAGTTTAAGGTCAAGGGATCGGGCGGGCACCGGGGAGCTGTTTTTT
cdr3_aa: CASSLRSRDRAGTGELFF

v_call: TRBV6-5
cdr3_length: 14
clone_size: .
d_call: .
j_call: TRBJ2-7
cdr3_nt: TGTGCCAGCAGTTACAGCGTTTTCTCCTACGAGCAGTACTTC
cdr3_aa: CASSYSVFSYEQYF

v_call: TRBV2
cdr3_length: 13
clone_size: .
d_call: .
j_call: TRBJ2-1
cdr3_nt: TGTGCCAGCCGTCTTGACAGCTACAATGAGCAGTTCTTC
cdr3_aa: CASRLDSYNEQFF

v_call: TRBV10-3
cdr3_length: 13
clone_size: .
d_call: .
j_call: TRBJ1-6
cdr3_nt: TGTGCCATCCGGTGGGACAACGATTCACCCCTCCACTTT
cdr3_aa: CAIRWDNDSPLHF

v_call: TRBV2
cdr3_length: 15
clone_size: many
d_call: TRBD1
j_call: TRBJ2-3
cdr3_nt: TGTGCCAGCAGTCTCGGGGACAGCCTCACAGATACGCAGTATTTT
cdr3_aa: CASSLGDSLTDTQYF

v_call: TRBV29-1
cdr3_length: 14
clone_size: many
d_call: .
j_call: TRBJ2-7
cdr3_nt: TGCAGCGTTCGGCCCCAGGGGAGTATGCACGAGCAGTACTTC
cdr3_aa: CSVRPQGSMHEQYF

v_call: TRBV6-6
cdr3_length: 15
clone_size: .
d_call: TRBD2
j_call: TRBJ2-3
cdr3_nt: TGTGCCAGCAGTGGTCTAGCGGGAGGTTCAGATACGCAGTATTTT
cdr3_aa: CASSGLAGGSDTQYF

v_call: TRBV7-9
cdr3_length: 17
clone_size: few
d_call: TRBD2
j_call: TRBJ2-3
cdr3_nt: TGTGCCAGCAGCCCCGAGGCGAGCGGGAGGAGGACAGATACGCAGTATTTT
cdr3_aa: CASSPEASGRRTDTQYF

v_call: TRBV7-6
cdr3_length: 13
clone_size: .
d_call: .
j_call: TRBJ1-1
cdr3_nt: TGTGCCAGCAGCTTAGACGGGGGCACTGAAGCTTTCTTT
cdr3_aa: CASSLDGGTEAFF

v_call: TRBV2
cdr3_length: 14
clone_size: many
d_call: .
j_call: TRBJ2-6
cdr3_nt: TGTGCCAGCAGCAGGGATTCTGGGGCCAACGTCCTGACTTTC
cdr3_aa: CASSRDSGANVLTF

v_call: TRBV12-2
cdr3_length: 15
clone_size: few
d_call: .
j_call: TRBJ1-2
cdr3_nt: .
cdr3_aa: CASRDQYLCDYGYTF

v_call: TRBV14
cdr3_length: 15
clone_size: many
d_call: .
j_call: TRBJ1-4
cdr3_nt: TGTGCCAGCAGCCAAGGGGCGTCCACGAATGAAAAACTGTTTTTT
cdr3_aa: CASSQGASTNEKLFF

v_call: TRBV18
cdr3_length: 15
clone_size: many
d_call: TRBD1
j_call: TRBJ1-4
cdr3_nt: TGTGCCAGCTCATTAGGACAGGGAGTAAATGAAAAACTGTTTTTT
cdr3_aa: CASSLGQGVNEKLFF

v_call: TRBV6-5
cdr3_length: 12
clone_size: few
d_call: .
j_call: TRBJ1-1
cdr3_nt: TGTGCCAGCAGTTACCAGGGTAGGAGGACTTTCTTT
cdr3_aa: CASSYQGRRTFF

v_call: TRBV2
cdr3_length: 17
clone_size: few
d_call: .
j_call: TRBJ2-5
cdr3_nt: TGTGCCAGCAGCGCCCAACCCGGACGGACGGACCAAGAGACCCAGTACTTC
cdr3_aa: CASSAQPGRTDQETQYF

v_call: TRBV7-9
cdr3_length: 15
clone_size: many
d_call: TRBD1
j_call: TRBJ2-2
cdr3_nt: TGTGCCAGCAGCCCCAGGACAGGGAACACCGGGGAGCTGTTTTTT
cdr3_aa: CASSPRTGNTGELFF

v_call: TRBV10-2
cdr3_length: 20
clone_size: .
d_call: TRBD2
j_call: TRBJ2-1
cdr3_nt: TGCGCCAGCAGTGGATCCGCTAGCGGGGGGGCAACAAGCTCCTACAATGAGCAGTTCTTC
cdr3_aa: CASSGSASGGATSSYNEQFF

v_call: TRBV28
cdr3_length: 15
clone_size: many
d_call: TRBD2
j_call: TRBJ2-7
cdr3_nt: TGTGCCAGCAGTTCACTAGCGGGGGGCTTGTACGAGCAGTACTTC
cdr3_aa: CASSSLAGGLYEQYF

v_call: TRBV10-3
cdr3_length: 14
clone_size: .
d_call: TRBD1
j_call: TRBJ1-1
cdr3_nt: TGTGCCATCAGTGAGGACAGGGGGAACACTGAAGCTTTCTTT
cdr3_aa: CAISEDRGNTEAFF

v_call: TRBV2
cdr3_length: 13
clone_size: many
d_call: .
j_call: TRBJ2-3
cdr3_nt: TGTGCCAGCAGTCGGGAGACCCCAGATACGCAGTATTTT
cdr3_aa: CASSRETPDTQYF

v_call: TRBV2
cdr3_length: 10
clone_size: .
d_call: .
j_call: TRBJ2-1
cdr3_nt: TGTGCCAGCTATGGGGATGAGCAGTTCTTC
cdr3_aa: CASYGDEQFF

v_call: TRBV2
cdr3_length: 15
clone_size: many
d_call: .
j_call: TRBJ1-4
cdr3_nt: TGTGCCAGCTTCCCTTTGGGCATGGCTAATGAAAAACTGTTTTTT
cdr3_aa: CASFPLGMANEKLFF

v_call: TRBV29-1
cdr3_length: 14
clone_size: .
d_call: .
j_call: TRBJ1-1
cdr3_nt: TGCAGCGTTGAGGGGCGGGCGTCGGTTCCTGAAGCTTTCTTT
cdr3_aa: CSVEGRASVPEAFF

v_call: TRBV7-2
cdr3_length: 16
clone_size: many
d_call: .
j_call: TRBJ2-5
cdr3_nt: TGTGCCAGCAGCTTAGCGAGGGCCCCTGGGGAAGAGACCCAGTACTTC
cdr3_aa: CASSLARAPGEETQYF